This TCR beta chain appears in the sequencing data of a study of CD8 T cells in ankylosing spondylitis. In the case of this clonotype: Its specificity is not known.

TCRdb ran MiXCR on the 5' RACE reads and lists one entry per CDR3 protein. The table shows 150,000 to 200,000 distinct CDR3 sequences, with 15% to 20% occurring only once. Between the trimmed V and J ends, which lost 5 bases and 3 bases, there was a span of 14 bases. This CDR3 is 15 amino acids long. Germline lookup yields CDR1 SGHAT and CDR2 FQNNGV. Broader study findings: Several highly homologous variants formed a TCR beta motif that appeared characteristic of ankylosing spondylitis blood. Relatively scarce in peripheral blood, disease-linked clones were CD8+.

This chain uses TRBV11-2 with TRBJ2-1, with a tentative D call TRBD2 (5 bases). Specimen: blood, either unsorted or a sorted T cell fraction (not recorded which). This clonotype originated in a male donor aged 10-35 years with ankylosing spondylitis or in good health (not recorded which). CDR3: CASSPGGGDYNEQFF. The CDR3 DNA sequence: TGTGCCAGCAGCCCTGGAGGAGGAGACTACAATGAGCAGTTCTTC.